The rows below give T cell receptor beta chains drawn from one sample of a study of technical replicates of blood from a few donors. Assay: immunoSEQ multiplex PCR; the TCRdb copy retains only in-frame clones and omits some. The sample includes some 12,000 clones, roughly 80% of them seen just once. The sequencing input was PBMCs. These receptors were taken from a human donor in good health. Each CDR3 is given with its conserved first and last residue. The D gene is left open where the match is weak. The listing skips clone size in some rows; elsewhere it reads once, few, many or a size class.

TRBD2,TRBV29-1,NA,TRBJ2-6,TGCAGCGTAGCCGGGACTAGCGGGCTCTCTGGGGCCAACGTCCTGACTTTC,CSVAGTSGLSGANVLTF
TRBD2,TRBV5-4,NA,TRBJ2-2,TGTGCCAGCAGCTTGGCCGGGCTAGCGGGAGAGACCGGGGAGCTGTTTTTT,CASSLAGLAGETGELFF
TRBD2,TRBV7-9,NA,TRBJ2-1,TGTGCCAGCAGCTTAATACTAGCGTACAATGAGCAGTTCTTC,CASSLILAYNEQFF
NA,TRBV6-6,NA,TRBJ2-5,TGTGCCAGCAGTTCCGCCGGGTCGCCGGAGACCCAGTACTTC,CASSSAGSPETQYF
NA,TRBV27,NA,TRBJ2-1,TGTGCCAGCAGCCCAACATTGACCTACAATGAGCAGTTCTTC,CASSPTLTYNEQFF
NA,TRBV5-6,NA,TRBJ1-3,TGTGCCAGCAGCTTCGGGTACTCTGGAAACACCATATATTTT,CASSFGYSGNTIYF
TRBD1,TRBV25-1,medium-sized,TRBJ2-1,TGTGCCAGCAGTGAGACAGGGGGGTCCTACAATGAGCAGTTCTTC,CASSETGGSYNEQFF
NA,TRBV27,few,TRBJ2-1,TGTGCCAGCAGTTCAACAGGCAATGAGCAGTTCTTC,CASSSTGNEQFF
TRBD1,TRBV6-1,NA,TRBJ2-5,TGTGCCAGCAGTGATAGACAGGGGGCTGGGAAAGAGACCCAGTACTTC,CASSDRQGAGKETQYF
TRBD1,TRBV6-5,NA,TRBJ1-2,TGTGCCAGCAGACTGGGACAGGGTGGAGGCTACACCTTC,CASRLGQGGGYTF
TRBD1,TRBV27,NA,TRBJ2-5,TGTGCCAGCAGTCCGGGACAGGGGTACCAAGAGACCCAGTACTTC,CASSPGQGYQETQYF
TRBD1,TRBV2,NA,TRBJ1-4,TGTGCCAGCAGTGCCCGACAGGGGAATGAAAAACTGTTTTTT,CASSARQGNEKLFF
TRBD1,TRBV6-6,NA,TRBJ2-3,TGTGCCAGCAGTTACTCGGGGACAGGGGGTGGTACGCAGTATTTT,CASSYSGTGGGTQYF
NA,TRBV6-6,NA,TRBJ1-3,NA,CASSTSSSGNTIYF
TRBD2,TRBV28,once,TRBJ2-7,TGTGCCAGCAGTTTAACCCTTCTAGCGGGACCCTACGAGCAGTACTTC,CASSLTLLAGPYEQYF
NA,TRBV19,NA,TRBJ1-2,TGTGCCAGTAGTATCCGAGACAGGTTCTACGCCGCGGAGAACTATGGCTACACCTTC,CASSIRDRFYAAENYGYTF
NA,TRBV2,NA,TRBJ2-2,TGTGCCAGCAGGGGGTGGGAGGCGAACACCGGGGAGCTGTTTTTT,CASRGWEANTGELFF
TRBD1,TRBV13,NA,TRBJ2-7,TGTGCCAGCAGCTTAAGGGTCCAGGGGGTGTACGAGCAGTACTTC,CASSLRVQGVYEQYF
NA,TRBV7-9,NA,TRBJ2-5,TGTGCCAGCAGCTTAGCAGGGGTTGGAGAGACCCAGTACTTC,CASSLAGVGETQYF
TRBD1,TRBV5-1,once,TRBJ2-1,TGCGCCAGCAGCTTGGCAGGGGGCGCTTCCGGTGAGCAGTTCTTC,CASSLAGGASGEQFF
TRBD1,TRBV6-1,NA,TRBJ2-7,TGTGCCAGCAGTGAAGCTCGGACAGGGAAAGTCTTTTTC,CASSEARTGKVFF
NA,TRBV6-5,NA,TRBJ2-2,TGTGCCAGCAGTTCGAAAGGGGCCGGGGAGCTGTTTTTT,CASSSKGAGELFF
NA,TRBV7-9,once,TRBJ2-2,TGTGCCAGCAGCCCAGCGGCGGCGGGCAACACCGGGGAGCTGTTTTTT,CASSPAAAGNTGELFF
TRBD2,TRBV15,NA,TRBJ2-7,TGTGCCACCAGCAGAGTGGCTAGCGGGAGCCACGAGCAGTACTTC,CATSRVASGSHEQYF
TRBD2,TRBV11-3,NA,TRBJ2-3,TGTGCCAGCAGCGCAGGACTAGAAAGTTCCACAGATACGCAGTATTTT,CASSAGLESSTDTQYF
TRBD2,TRBV27,once,TRBJ2-7,TGTGCCAGCAGTCCGATGGGACTAGCGGTTTACGAGCAGTACTTC,CASSPMGLAVYEQYF
TRBD2,TRBV5-1,NA,TRBJ2-7,TGCGCCAGCAGCTGGTGGGGACTAGGCGATCCCTACGAGCAGTACTTC,CASSWWGLGDPYEQYF
TRBD2,TRBV19,NA,TRBJ2-1,TGTGCCAGCGGGAGGGCCAGGGATGAGCAGTTCTTC,CASGRARDEQFF